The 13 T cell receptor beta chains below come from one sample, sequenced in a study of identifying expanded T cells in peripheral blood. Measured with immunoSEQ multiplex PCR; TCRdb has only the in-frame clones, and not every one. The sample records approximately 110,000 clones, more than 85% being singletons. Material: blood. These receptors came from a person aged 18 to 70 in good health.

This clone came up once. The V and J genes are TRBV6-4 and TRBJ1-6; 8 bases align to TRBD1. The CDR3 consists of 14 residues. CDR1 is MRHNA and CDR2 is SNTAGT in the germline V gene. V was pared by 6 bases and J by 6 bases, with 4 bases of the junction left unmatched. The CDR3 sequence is CASSPDRVNSPLHF. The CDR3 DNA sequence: TGTGCCAGCAGCCCGGACAGGGTTAATTCACCCCTCCACTTT.

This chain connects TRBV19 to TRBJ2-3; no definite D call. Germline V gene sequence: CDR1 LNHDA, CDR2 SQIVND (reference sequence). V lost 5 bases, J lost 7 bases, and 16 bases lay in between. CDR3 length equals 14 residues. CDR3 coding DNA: TGTGCCAGTAGTCAACGGGTAGCCCGCAATACGCAGTATTTT. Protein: CASSQRVARNTQYF.

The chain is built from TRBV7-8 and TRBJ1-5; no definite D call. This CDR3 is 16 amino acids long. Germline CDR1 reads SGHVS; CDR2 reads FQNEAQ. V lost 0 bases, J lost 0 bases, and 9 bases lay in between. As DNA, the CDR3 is TGTGCCAGCAGCTTAGCGCGACACCTTAGCAATCAGCCCCAGCATTTT. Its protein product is CASSLARHLSNQPQHF.

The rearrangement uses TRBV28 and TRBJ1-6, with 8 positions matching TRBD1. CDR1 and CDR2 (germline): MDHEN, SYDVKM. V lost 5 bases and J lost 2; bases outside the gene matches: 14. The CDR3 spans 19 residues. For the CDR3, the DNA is TGTGCCAGCAGTGTCCCGAGACAGGGGCAGAACACCTATAATTCACCCCTCCACTTT. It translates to CASSVPRQGQNTYNSPLHF.

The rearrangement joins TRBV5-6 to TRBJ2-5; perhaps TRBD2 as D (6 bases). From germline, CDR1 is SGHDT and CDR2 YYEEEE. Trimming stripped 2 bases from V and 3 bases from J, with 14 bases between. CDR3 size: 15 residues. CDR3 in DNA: TGTGCCAGCAGCTTAGTCATCGGCGGGAAAGAGACCCAGTACTTC. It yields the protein CASSLVIGGKETQYF. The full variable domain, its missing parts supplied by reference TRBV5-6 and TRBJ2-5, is DAGVTQSPTHLIKTRGQQVTLRCSPKSGHDTVSWYQQALGQGPQFIFQYYEEEERQRGNFPDRFSGHQFPNYSSELNVNALLLGDSALYLCASSLVIGGKETQYFGPGTRLLVL.

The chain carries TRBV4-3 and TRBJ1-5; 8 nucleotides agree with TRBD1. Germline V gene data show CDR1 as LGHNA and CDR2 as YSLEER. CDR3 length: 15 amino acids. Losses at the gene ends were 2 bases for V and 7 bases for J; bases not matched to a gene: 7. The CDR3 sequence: CASSQQTGVRQPQHF. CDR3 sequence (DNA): TGCGCCAGCAGCCAACAGACAGGGGTAAGACAGCCCCAGCATTTT.

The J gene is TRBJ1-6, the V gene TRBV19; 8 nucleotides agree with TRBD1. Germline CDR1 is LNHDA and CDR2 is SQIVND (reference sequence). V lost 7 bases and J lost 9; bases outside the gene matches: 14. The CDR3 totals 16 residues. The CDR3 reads CASTAPDRGESSPLHF. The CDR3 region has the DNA TGTGCCAGTACCGCACCCGACAGGGGAGAGAGTTCACCCCTCCACTTT.

The CDR3 protein is CASSLHQIDSSGANVLTF. CDR3 DNA sequence: TGTGCCAGCTCCCTCCATCAGATTGACAGCTCTGGGGCCAACGTCCTGACTTTC. This chain connects TRBV18 to TRBJ2-6, with D possibly matching TRBD1 (5 bases). CDR1 KGHSH and CDR2 LQKENI come from the germline V gene. The length of the CDR3 is 18 residues. Trimming shortened V by 6 bases and J by 0 bases, and 18 bases separated the two germline ends.

CDR3 sequence (DNA): TGTGCCACCAGCAGAGTAACAGGACAGGCCACTGAAGCTTTCTTT. It is translated as CATSRVTGQATEAFF. V usage is TRBV15 and J usage is TRBJ1-1; 7 bases match TRBD1. The CDR3 has 15 residues. The germline V gene has CDR1 LNHNV and CDR2 YYDKDF (reference sequence). V was pared by 1 base and J by 4 bases, with 6 bases of the junction left unmatched.

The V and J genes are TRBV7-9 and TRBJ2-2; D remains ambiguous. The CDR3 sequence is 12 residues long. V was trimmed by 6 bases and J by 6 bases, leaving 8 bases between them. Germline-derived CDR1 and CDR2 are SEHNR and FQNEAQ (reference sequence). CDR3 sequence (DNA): TGTGCCAGCAGAACCTTGGCCGGGGAGCTGTTTTTT. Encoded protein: CASRTLAGELFF.

The CDR3 here is CASSLVGQGTYEQYF. The DNA for the CDR3 is TGTGCCAGCAGCTTAGTGGGACAGGGAACCTACGAGCAGTACTTC. The V call is TRBV11-2, the J call TRBJ2-7, with 9 bases fitting TRBD1. The CDR3 runs 15 residues. V lost 1 base to trimming and J lost 2 bases; unmatched junction nucleotides: 3. CDR1 is SGHAT, CDR2 FQNNGV, per germline.

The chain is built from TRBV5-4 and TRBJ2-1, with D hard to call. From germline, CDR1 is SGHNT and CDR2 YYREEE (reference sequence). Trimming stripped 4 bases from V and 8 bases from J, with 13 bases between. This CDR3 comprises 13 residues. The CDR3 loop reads CASSRLVVDEQFF. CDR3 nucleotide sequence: TGTGCCAGCAGCAGGCTAGTAGTTGATGAGCAGTTCTTC.

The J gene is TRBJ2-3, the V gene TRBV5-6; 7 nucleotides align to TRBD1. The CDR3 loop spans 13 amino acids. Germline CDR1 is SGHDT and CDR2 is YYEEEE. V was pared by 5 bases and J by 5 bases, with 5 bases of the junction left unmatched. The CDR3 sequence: CASRLPGGDTQYF. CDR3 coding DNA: TGTGCCAGCAGACTCCCAGGGGGAGATACGCAGTATTTT.